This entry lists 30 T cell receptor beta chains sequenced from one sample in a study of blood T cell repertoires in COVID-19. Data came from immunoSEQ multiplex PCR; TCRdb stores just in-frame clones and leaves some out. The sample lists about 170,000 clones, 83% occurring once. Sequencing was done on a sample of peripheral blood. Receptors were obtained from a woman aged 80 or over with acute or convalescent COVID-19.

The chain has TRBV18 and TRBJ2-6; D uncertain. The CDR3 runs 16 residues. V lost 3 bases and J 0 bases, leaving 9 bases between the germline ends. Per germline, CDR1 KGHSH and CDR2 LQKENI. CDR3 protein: CASSPTRSSGANVLTF. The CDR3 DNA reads TGTGCCAGCTCACCTACACGGAGCTCTGGGGCCAACGTCCTGACTTTC.

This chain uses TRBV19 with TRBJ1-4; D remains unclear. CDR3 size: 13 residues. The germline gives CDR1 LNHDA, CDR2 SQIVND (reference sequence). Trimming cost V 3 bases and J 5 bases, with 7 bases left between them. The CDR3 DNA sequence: TGTGCCAGTAGTATTTACAGCAATGAAAAACTGTTTTTT. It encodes CASSIYSNEKLFF. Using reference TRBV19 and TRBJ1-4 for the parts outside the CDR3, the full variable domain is DGGITQSPKYLFRKEGQNVTLSCEQNLNHDAMYWYRQDPGQGLRLIYYSQIVNDFQKGDIAEGYSVSREKKESFPLTVTSAQKNPTAFYLCASSIYSNEKLFFGSGTQLSVL.

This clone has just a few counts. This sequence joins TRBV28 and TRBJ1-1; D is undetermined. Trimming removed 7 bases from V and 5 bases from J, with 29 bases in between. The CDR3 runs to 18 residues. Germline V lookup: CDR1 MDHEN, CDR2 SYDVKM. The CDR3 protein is CASITYGASFERGTEAFF. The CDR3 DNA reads TGTGCCAGCATTACGTATGGAGCTAGCTTTGAACGGGGAACTGAAGCTTTCTTT.

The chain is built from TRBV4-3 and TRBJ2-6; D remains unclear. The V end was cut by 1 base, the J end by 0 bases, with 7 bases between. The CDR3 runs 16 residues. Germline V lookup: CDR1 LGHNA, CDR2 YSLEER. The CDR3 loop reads CASSQAWSSGANVLTF. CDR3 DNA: TGCGCCAGCAGCCAAGCGTGGAGCTCTGGGGCCAACGTCCTGACTTTC.

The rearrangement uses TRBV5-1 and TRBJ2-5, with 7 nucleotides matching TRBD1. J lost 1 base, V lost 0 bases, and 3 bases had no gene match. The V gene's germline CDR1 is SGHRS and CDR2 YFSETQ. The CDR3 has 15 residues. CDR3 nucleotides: TGCGCCAGCAGCTTGGCCTCAGGGGGCCAAGAGACCCAGTACTTC. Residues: CASSLASGGQETQYF.

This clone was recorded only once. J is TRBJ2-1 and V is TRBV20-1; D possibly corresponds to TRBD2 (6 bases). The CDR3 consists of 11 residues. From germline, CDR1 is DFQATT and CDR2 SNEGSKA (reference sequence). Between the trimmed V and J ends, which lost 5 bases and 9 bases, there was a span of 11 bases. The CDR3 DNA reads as TGCAGTGCTGGGACTCCGCTTGAGCAGTTCTTC. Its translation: CSAGTPLEQFF.

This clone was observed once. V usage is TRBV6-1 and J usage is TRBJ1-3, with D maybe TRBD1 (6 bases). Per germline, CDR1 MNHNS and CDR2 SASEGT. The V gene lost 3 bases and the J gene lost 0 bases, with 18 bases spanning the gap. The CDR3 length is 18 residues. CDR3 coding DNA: TGTGCCAGCAGTGATACCCCACGTGCAGGGGCCTCTGGAAACACCATATATTTT. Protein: CASSDTPRAGASGNTIYF.

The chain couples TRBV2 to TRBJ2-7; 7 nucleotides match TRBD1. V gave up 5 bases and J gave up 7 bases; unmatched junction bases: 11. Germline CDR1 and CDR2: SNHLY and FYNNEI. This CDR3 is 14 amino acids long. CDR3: CASSRDRQSGEQYF. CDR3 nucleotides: TGTGCCAGCAGTCGGGACAGACAATCGGGGGAGCAGTACTTC.

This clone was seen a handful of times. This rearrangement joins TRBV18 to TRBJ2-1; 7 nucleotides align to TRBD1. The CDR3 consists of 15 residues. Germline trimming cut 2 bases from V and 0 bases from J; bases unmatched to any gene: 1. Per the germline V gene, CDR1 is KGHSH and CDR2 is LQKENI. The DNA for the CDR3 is TGTGCCAGCTCACCAGACAGGGACTCCTACAATGAGCAGTTCTTC. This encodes CASSPDRDSYNEQFF. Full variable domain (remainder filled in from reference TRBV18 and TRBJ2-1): NAGVMQNPRHLVRRRGQEARLRCSPMKGHSHVYWYRQLPEEGLKFMVYLQKENIIDESGMPKERFSAEFPKEGPSILRIQQVVRGDSAAYFCASSPDRDSYNEQFFGPGTRLTVL.

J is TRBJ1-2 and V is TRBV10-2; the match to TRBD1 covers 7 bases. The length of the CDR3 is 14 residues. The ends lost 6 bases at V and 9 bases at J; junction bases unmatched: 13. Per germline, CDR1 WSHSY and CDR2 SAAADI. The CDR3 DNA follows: TGCGCCAGCAGCCAAAACCGGGACAGCGGCAGCTACACCTTC. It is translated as CASSQNRDSGSYTF.

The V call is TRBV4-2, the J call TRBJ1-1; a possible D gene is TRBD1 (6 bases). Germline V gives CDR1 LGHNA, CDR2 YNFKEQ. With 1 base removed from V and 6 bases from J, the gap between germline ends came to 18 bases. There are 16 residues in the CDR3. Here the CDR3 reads CASSQVGRGVEAEAFF. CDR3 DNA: TGTGCCAGCAGCCAAGTTGGGAGGGGGGTGGAGGCTGAAGCTTTCTTT.

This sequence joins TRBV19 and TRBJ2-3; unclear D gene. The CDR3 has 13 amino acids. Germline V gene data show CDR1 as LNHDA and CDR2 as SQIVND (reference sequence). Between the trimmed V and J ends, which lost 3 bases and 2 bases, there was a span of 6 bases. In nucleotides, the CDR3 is TGTGCCAGTAGTATCCCTTTCACAGATACGCAGTATTTT. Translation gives CASSIPFTDTQYF.

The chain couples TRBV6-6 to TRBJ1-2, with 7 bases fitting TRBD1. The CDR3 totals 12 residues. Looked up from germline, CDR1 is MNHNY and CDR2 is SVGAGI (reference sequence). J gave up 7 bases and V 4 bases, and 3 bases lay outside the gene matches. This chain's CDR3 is CASSFDRAGYTF. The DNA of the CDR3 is TGTGCCAGCAGTTTCGACAGGGCTGGCTACACCTTC.

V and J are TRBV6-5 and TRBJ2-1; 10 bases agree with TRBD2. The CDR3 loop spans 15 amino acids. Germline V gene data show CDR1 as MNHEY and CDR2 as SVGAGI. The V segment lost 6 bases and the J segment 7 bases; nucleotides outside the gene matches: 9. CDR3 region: CASRLAGVVSNEQFF. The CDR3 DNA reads TGTGCCAGCAGGCTAGCGGGAGTGGTCAGTAATGAGCAGTTCTTC.

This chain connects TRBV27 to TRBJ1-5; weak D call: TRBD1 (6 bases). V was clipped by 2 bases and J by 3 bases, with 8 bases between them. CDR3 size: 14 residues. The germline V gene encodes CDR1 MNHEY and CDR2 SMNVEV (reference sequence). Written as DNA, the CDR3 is TGTGCCAGCAGTTTAACAGGGACCAATCAGCCCCAGCATTTT. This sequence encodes CASSLTGTNQPQHF.

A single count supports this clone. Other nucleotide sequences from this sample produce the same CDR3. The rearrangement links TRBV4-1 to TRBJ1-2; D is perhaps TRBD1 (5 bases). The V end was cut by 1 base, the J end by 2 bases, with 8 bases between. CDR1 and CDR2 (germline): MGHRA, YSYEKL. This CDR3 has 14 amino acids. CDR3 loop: CASSQGRENYGYTF. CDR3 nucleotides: TGCGCCAGCAGCCAAGGCAGGGAAAACTATGGCTACACCTTC.

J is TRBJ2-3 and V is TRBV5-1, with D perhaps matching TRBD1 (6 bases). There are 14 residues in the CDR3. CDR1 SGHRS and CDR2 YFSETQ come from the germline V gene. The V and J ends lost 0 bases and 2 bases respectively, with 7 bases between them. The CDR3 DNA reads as TGCGCCAGCAGCTTGGGACAGGCCACAGATACGCAGTATTTT. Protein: CASSLGQATDTQYF.

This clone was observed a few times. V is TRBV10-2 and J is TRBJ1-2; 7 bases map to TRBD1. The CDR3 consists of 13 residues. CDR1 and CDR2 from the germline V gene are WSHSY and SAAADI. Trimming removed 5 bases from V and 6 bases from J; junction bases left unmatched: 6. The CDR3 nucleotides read TGCGCCAGCAGTTCTGAGGGGGCCAATGGCTACACCTTC. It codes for CASSSEGANGYTF.

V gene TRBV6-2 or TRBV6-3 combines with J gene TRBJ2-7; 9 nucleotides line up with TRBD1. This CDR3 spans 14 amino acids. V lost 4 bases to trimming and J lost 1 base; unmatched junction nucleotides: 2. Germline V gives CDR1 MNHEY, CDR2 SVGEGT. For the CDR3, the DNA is TGTGCCAGCAGTTGGGGACAGGGATCCTACGAGCAGTACTTC. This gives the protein CASSWGQGSYEQYF.

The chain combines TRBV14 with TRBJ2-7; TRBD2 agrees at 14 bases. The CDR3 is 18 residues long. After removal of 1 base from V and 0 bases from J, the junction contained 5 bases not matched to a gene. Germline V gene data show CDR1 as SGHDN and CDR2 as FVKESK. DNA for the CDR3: TGTGCCAGCAGCCAAGGGACTAGCGGGGGGTACAGCTCCTACGAGCAGTACTTC. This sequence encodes CASSQGTSGGYSSYEQYF.

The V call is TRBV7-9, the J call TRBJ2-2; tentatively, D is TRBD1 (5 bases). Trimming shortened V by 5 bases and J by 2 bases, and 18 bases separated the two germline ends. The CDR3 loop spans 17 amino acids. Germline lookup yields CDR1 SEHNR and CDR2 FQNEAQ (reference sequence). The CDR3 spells CASSHISGQGNTGELFF. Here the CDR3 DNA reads TGTGCCAGCAGCCACATATCCGGGCAGGGAAACACCGGGGAGCTGTTTTTT.

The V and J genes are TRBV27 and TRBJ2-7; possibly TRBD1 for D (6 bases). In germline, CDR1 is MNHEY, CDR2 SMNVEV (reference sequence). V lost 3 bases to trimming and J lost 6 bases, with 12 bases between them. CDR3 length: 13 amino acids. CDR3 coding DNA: TGTGCCAGCAGTTTTGCTGGGGGCCTCGAGCAGTACTTC. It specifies CASSFAGGLEQYF.

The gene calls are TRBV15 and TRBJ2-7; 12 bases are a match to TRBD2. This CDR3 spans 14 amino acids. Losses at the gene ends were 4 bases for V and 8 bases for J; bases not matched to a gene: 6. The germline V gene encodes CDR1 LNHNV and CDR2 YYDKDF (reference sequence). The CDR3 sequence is CATSTRTSGTKQYF. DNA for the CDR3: TGTGCCACCAGCACGAGGACTAGCGGGACGAAGCAGTACTTC.

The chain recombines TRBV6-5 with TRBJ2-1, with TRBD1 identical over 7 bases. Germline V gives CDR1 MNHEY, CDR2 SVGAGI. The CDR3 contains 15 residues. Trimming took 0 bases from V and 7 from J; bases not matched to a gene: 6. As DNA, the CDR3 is TGTGCCAGCAGTTACTCAGGGACAGACTCAAATGAGCAGTTCTTC. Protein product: CASSYSGTDSNEQFF.

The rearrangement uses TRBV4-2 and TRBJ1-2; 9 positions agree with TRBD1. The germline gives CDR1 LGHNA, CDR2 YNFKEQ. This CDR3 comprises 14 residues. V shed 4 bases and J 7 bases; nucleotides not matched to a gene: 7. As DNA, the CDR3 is TGTGCCAGCAGCCTTACAGGGGGCCAGGGTGGCTACACCTTC. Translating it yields CASSLTGGQGGYTF.

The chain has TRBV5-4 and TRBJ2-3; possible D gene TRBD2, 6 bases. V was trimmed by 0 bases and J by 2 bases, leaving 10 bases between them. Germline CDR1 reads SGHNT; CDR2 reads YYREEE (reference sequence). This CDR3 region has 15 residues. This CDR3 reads CASSLVRGPTDTQYF. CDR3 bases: TGTGCCAGCAGCTTGGTGCGGGGACCCACAGATACGCAGTATTTT. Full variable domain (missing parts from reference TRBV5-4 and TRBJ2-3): ETGVTQSPTHLIKTRGQQVTLRCSSQSGHNTVSWYQQALGQGPQFIFQYYREEENGRGNFPPRFSGLQFPNYSSELNVNALELDDSALYLCASSLVRGPTDTQYFGPGTRLTVL.

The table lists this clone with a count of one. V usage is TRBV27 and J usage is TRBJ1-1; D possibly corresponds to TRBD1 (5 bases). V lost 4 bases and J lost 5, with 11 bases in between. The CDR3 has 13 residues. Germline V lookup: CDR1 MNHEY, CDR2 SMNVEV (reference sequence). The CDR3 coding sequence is TGTGCCAGCAGTTCAGTCAGGGTGACTGAAGCTTTCTTT. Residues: CASSSVRVTEAFF.

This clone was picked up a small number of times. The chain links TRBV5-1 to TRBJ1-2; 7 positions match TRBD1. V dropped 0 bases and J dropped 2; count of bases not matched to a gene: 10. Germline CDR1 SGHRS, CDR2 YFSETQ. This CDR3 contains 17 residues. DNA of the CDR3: TGCGCCAGCAGCTTGGTCCCCACAGGGGTCTCAAACTATGGCTACACCTTC. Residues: CASSLVPTGVSNYGYTF.

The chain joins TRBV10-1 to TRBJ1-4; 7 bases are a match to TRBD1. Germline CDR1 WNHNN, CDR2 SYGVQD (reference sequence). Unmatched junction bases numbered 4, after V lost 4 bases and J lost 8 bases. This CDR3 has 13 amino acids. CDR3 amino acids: CASSGQGSEKLFF. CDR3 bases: TGCGCCAGCAGTGGACAGGGTTCGGAAAAACTGTTTTTT.

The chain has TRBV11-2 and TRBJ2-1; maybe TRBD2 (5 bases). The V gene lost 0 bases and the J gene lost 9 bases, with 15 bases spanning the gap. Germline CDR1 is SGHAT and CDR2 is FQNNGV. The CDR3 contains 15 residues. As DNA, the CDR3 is TGTGCCAGCAGCTTAGATAATGCGGTGGGGAGTGAGCAGTTCTTC. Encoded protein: CASSLDNAVGSEQFF.